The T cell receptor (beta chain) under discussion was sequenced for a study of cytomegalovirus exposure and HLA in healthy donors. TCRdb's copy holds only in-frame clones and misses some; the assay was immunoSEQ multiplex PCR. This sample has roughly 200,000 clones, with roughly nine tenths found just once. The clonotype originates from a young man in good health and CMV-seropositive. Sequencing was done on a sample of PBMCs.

The CDR3 sequence is CASSQGDSTSRGYTF. CDR3 nucleotide sequence: TGCGCCAGCAGCCAAGGTGACAGTACGTCTCGGGGCTACACCTTC. The V gene is TRBV4-1, the J gene TRBJ1-2; maybe TRBD1 (5 bases). This CDR3 comprises 15 residues. The germline V gene has CDR1 MGHRA and CDR2 YSYEKL. V lost 1 base to trimming and J lost 8 bases, with 17 bases between them.